A single sample gave rise to the 13 T cell receptor beta chains below, sequenced in a study of T cell clonality in common variable immunodeficiency. Findings and caveats of the study: Fewer deletions and N-nucleotide insertions were reportedly seen in common variable immunodeficiency TCR beta sequences.

Their recognized antigens are unknown. Libraries were prepared by immunoSEQ multiplex PCR; TCRdb keeps only in-frame clonotypes and omits some of them. The profile covers 20,000 to 30,000 clones, none occurring a single time. The source material was peripheral blood mononuclear cells. The receptors here all came from a human donor with common variable immunodeficiency.

This clone has just a few counts. From the germline J gene comes the end of the CDR3, since the read stops 3 residues before it. This sequence joins TRBV2 and TRBJ2-7; no clear D. V was shortened by 6 bases and J by 5 bases, with 11 bases between the two germline ends. The CDR3 runs to 12 residues. Germline V gene sequence: CDR1 SNHLY, CDR2 FYNNEI. Incomplete CDR3 DNA: TGTGCCAGCAGCCACTATAGTGACGAG. This encodes CASSHYSDE. The complete CDR3 sequence is CASSHYSDEQYF.

This clone was observed a handful of times. Read data end 3 residues before the CDR3 end; the end is taken from the germline J gene. The chain joins TRBV20-1 to TRBJ1-6; D possibly corresponds to TRBD1 (6 bases). Germline V gene sequence: CDR1 DFQATT, CDR2 SNEGSKA (reference sequence). The CDR3 runs 14 residues. The V and J ends lost 3 bases and 6 bases respectively, with 12 bases between them. CDR3 bases read: TGCAGTGCTAGCGCGGGACATACTAATTCACCC. Residues: CSASAGHTNSP. The entire CDR3 sequence reads CSASAGHTNSPLHF.

The table lists this clone with many counts. The observed sequence ends 3 residues before the CDR3 terminus, with the missing tail filled in from the germline J gene. At the DNA level, this CDR3 is encoded by other sequences in the same sample as well. The chain employs TRBV29-1 and TRBJ1-2; possibly TRBD1 for D (5 bases). This CDR3 is built from 15 residues. Germline V gene sequence: CDR1 SQVTM, CDR2 ANQGSEA. CDR3 loop: CSVGGDPSTTVGYTF. The covered CDR3 bases are TGCAGCGTTGGCGGGGACCCCTCCACGACGGTGGGC.

Only a few counts were recorded for this clone. The read falls 3 residues short of the CDR3 end, and the missing part is taken from the germline J gene. The rearrangement links TRBV19 to TRBJ1-2; 8 bases are shared with TRBD1. This CDR3 contains 14 residues. Germline lookup yields CDR1 LNHDA and CDR2 SQIVND (reference sequence). The V and J ends lost 4 bases and 7 bases, in that order; junction bases with no gene match: 8. The CDR3 bases that were read are TGTGCCAGTAGTACCAGGGGGCGTAGTGGTGGC. Protein product: CASSTRGRSGG. The full CDR3 sequence reads CASSTRGRSGGYTF.

Turning to this clone: The CDR3 goes on 3 residues after the read ends, and that part is filled in from the germline J gene. The rearrangement uses TRBV20-1 and TRBJ2-7; a possible D gene is TRBD1 (5 bases). Germline V gene data show CDR1 as DFQATT and CDR2 as SNEGSKA (reference sequence). This CDR3 comprises 12 residues. V lost 3 bases, J lost 3 bases, and 9 bases lay in between. CDR3 amino acids: CSARVGHYEQYF. The CDR3 bases that were read are TGCAGTGCTAGGGTTGGACACTACGAG.

This clone was seen more than once but under ten times. CDR3 DNA, as far as it was read: TGTGCCAGCAGCCCCCGGGGCGGGGGATTCTACGAG. Translating it yields CASSPRGGGFYE. The CDR3 as a whole reads CASSPRGGGFYEQYF. The chain combines TRBV11-2 with TRBJ2-7; 7 bases match TRBD2. The CDR3 end falls 3 residues outside the read, so it is completed with the germline J gene. The CDR3 runs 15 residues. The V and J ends lost 5 bases and 3 bases, in that order; junction bases with no gene match: 10. From germline, CDR1 is SGHAT and CDR2 FQNNGV.

As for this clone: The read is 3 residues too short to cover the CDR3 end, so that end is filled in from the germline J gene. The chain combines TRBV6-1 with TRBJ1-1, with 9 nucleotides matching TRBD1. The junction had 10 bases not matched to a gene; V was cut back by 4 bases and J by 4 bases. The CDR3 has 16 residues. Germline loops: CDR1 MNHNS, CDR2 SASEGT. CDR3 DNA, as far as it was read: TGTGCCAGCAGTGCCAACCACAGGGGGCAGGGCACTGAA. This encodes CASSANHRGQGTE. The whole CDR3 region reads CASSANHRGQGTEAFF.

For this clone: Coverage ceases 3 residues before the CDR3 finishes, and the germline J gene fills in the end. The rearrangement joins TRBV7-9 to TRBJ2-7; tentative D call: TRBD1 (5 bases). In germline, CDR1 is SEHNR, CDR2 FQNEAQ (reference sequence). The CDR3 runs 15 residues. V was clipped by 4 bases and J by 2 bases, with 15 bases between them. The sequenced CDR3 bases are TGTGCCAGCAGCTCAAAGACAGAATTCACCTACGAG. Translating gives CASSSKTEFTYE. The full-length CDR3 reads as CASSSKTEFTYEQYF.

Details on this clone: The read halts 3 residues ahead of the CDR3 end, with the missing end drawn from the germline J gene. The identical CDR3 is also encoded by other nucleotide sequences in the sample. The chain uses TRBV2 and TRBJ2-3, with unresolved D. Germline assignment: CDR1 SNHLY and CDR2 FYNNEI. V dropped 2 bases and J dropped 0 bases, with 9 bases sitting between them. The CDR3 contains 15 residues. CDR3 sequence reads: CASSESVRSTDTQYF. The covered CDR3 bases are TGTGCCAGCAGTGAATCTGTCAGGAGCACAGATACG.

Many counts were recorded for this clone. The CDR3: CSVEEGAHYEQYF. The CDR3 bases that were read are TGCAGCGTTGAGGAAGGGGCCCACTACGAG. The chain has TRBV29-1 and TRBJ2-7; D possibly corresponds to TRBD1 (5 bases). The read stops 3 residues short of the end of the CDR3; the missing end is completed from the germline J gene. The CDR3 consists of 13 residues. Looked up from germline, CDR1 is SQVTM and CDR2 is ANQGSEA. V was shortened by 3 bases and J by 3 bases, with 12 bases between the two germline ends.

This clone was picked up a small number of times. The read ends 3 residues shy of where the CDR3 ends; the end is completed using the germline J gene. This chain joins TRBV18 and TRBJ1-6; D uncertain. Looked up from germline, CDR1 is KGHSH and CDR2 is LQKENI. This CDR3 is built from 18 residues. Trimming removed 3 bases at V and 0 bases at J, with 15 bases between. CDR3 sequence: CASSPATRRSSYNSPLHF. The part of the CDR3 DNA that was read is TGTGCCAGCTCACCTGCGACACGGAGAAGCTCCTATAATTCACCC. The full variable domain, its missing parts supplied by reference TRBV18 and TRBJ1-6, is NAGVMQNPRHLVRRRGQEARLRCSPMKGHSHVYWYRQLPEEGLKFMVYLQKENIIDESGMPKERFSAEFPKEGPSILRIQQVVRGDSAAYFCASSPATRRSSYNSPLHFGNGTRLTVT.

In the case of this clone: Read data end 3 residues before the CDR3 end; the end is taken from the germline J gene. The V gene is TRBV7-6, the J gene TRBJ2-5, with D maybe TRBD2 (6 bases). The CDR3 is 16 amino acids. The germline gives CDR1 SGHVS, CDR2 FNYEAQ. V shed 5 bases and J shed 1 base, with 17 bases lying between them. Incomplete CDR3 DNA: TGTGCCAGCAGCCCGTCTTCTTCGGGACTCCAAGAGACC. Protein: CASSPSSSGLQET. The entire CDR3 sequence reads CASSPSSSGLQETQYF.

There are a few counts of this clone. The read finishes 3 residues shy of the CDR3 end, and the germline J gene is used to complete it. The same CDR3 also results from other DNA sequences found in this sample. This rearrangement joins TRBV18 to TRBJ1-6; a weak D match, TRBD1 (6 bases). The CDR3 sequence is 15 residues long. Germline-derived CDR1 and CDR2 are KGHSH and LQKENI. V was cut by 6 bases and J by 10 bases, with 19 bases left in between. CDR3 sequence: CASSPQDSSSSPLHF. The DNA read from the CDR3 is TGTGCCAGCTCCCCTCAGGACAGTTCCTCGTCACCC.